The 13 T cell receptor beta chains presented below share a single source sample, sequenced in a study of quantifying T cell responses using KT2 cells. About the research overall: cDNA was made from DNase-treated RNA using alpha and beta constant primers.

The cDNA 3' end received a ligated oligonucleotide with a UMI. An equimolar mix of RC1.1 and RC1.2 primed the beta chain across TRBC1 and TRBC2. TCRdb redid the calling of the UMI-ligation and nested PCR reads with MiXCR, one entry per CDR3 protein. The repertoire holds 25,000 to 35,000 distinct CDR3 sequences, around a tenth seen once, with around a tenth in the top ten. Sequencing was performed on PBMCs spiked with cells of the T cell clone KT2. The receptors originated from a human donor.

The table lists this clonotype with many counts. This chain joins TRBV2 and TRBJ1-1, with D possibly matching TRBD1 (6 bases). The V gene's germline CDR1 is SNHLY and CDR2 FYNNEI. Trimming took 7 bases from V and 13 from J, leaving 28 bases between them. This CDR3 contains 15 residues. The CDR3 loop reads CASTTNQGQGRGLFF. The CDR3, as DNA: TGTGCCAGCACCACGAATCAAGGGCAGGGGAGGGGTCTTTTCTTT. The entire variable domain, with the rest obtained from reference TRBV2 and TRBJ1-1, is as follows: EPEVTQTPSHQVTQMGQEVILRCVPISNHLYFYWYRQILGQKVEFLVSFYNNEISEKSEIFDDQFSVERPDGSNFTLKIRSTKLEDSAMYFCASTTNQGQGRGLFFGQGTRLTVV.

This clonotype was seen more than once but under ten times. The chain joins TRBV5-5 to TRBJ1-2; D gene unclear. This CDR3 has 13 amino acids. In germline, CDR1 is SGHKS, CDR2 YYEKEE (reference sequence). V lost 0 bases, J lost 6 bases, and 9 bases lay in between. The CDR3 region has the DNA TGTGCCAGCAGCTTGGAAGGGAAGAATGGCTACACCTTC. Its translation: CASSLEGKNGYTF.

The sample holds a few counts of this clonotype. This chain connects TRBV7-8 to TRBJ2-7, with D tentatively TRBD2 (6 bases). V was cut by 7 bases and J by 4 bases, with 11 bases left in between. CDR1 is SGHVS and CDR2 is FQNEAQ in the germline V gene. This CDR3 region has 12 residues. The CDR3 spells CASKGGTYEQYF. In DNA form, the CDR3 reads TGTGCCAGCAAGGGTGGGACTTACGAGCAGTACTTC.

J is TRBJ1-6 and V is TRBV6-2 or TRBV6-3; 7 bases fit TRBD1. With 6 bases clipped from V and 6 bases from J, the junction kept 11 bases outside the gene matches. The germline V gene encodes CDR1 MNHEY and CDR2 SVGEGT. CDR3 length equals 16 residues. The CDR3 protein is CASSMLPGQRNSPLHF. The DNA for the CDR3 is TGTGCCAGCAGCATGCTTCCGGGACAGCGTAATTCACCCCTCCACTTT.

The sample holds many counts of this clonotype. V gene TRBV13 combines with J gene TRBJ2-2, with 12 bases aligning to TRBD2. J was trimmed by 6 bases and V by 5 bases; bases with no gene match: 7. Germline-derived CDR1 and CDR2 are PRHDT and FYEKMQ (reference sequence). The CDR3 extends over 16 amino acids. The CDR3 DNA reads TGTGCCAGCAGCCCAGAACTAGCGGGGGGCCCCGGGGAGCTGTTTTTT. It is translated as CASSPELAGGPGELFF.

The CDR3 spells CSALRAASGNTIYF. The CDR3 nucleotides are TGCAGTGCTCTCAGGGCGGCCTCTGGAAACACCATATATTTT. This sequence joins TRBV20-1 and TRBJ1-3; possibly TRBD1 for D (5 bases). CDR1 and CDR2 from the germline V gene are DFQATT and SNEGSKA (reference sequence). This CDR3 contains 14 residues. With 5 bases removed from V and 0 bases from J, the gap between germline ends came to 11 bases.

There are a few counts of this clonotype. The chain carries TRBV11-2 and TRBJ2-2; D not resolved. Trimming stripped 6 bases from V and 5 bases from J, with 7 bases between. The CDR3 is 12 amino acids. The V gene's germline CDR1 is SGHAT and CDR2 FQNNGV. The CDR3 reads CASSTPTGELFF. DNA for the CDR3: TGTGCCAGCAGTACCCCTACCGGGGAGCTGTTTTTT. The variable domain in full, with the rest retrieved from reference TRBV11-2 and TRBJ2-2, is EAGVAQSPRYKIIEKRQSVAFWCNPISGHATLYWYQQILGQGPKLLIQFQNNGVVDDSQLPKDRFSAERLKGVDSTLKIQPAKLEDSAVYLCASSTPTGELFFGEGSRLTVL.

This clonotype was seen a handful of times. The chain couples TRBV18 to TRBJ2-4; D remains ambiguous. Trimming took off 2 bases at V and 6 bases at J, with 8 bases between the two ends. This CDR3 comprises 13 residues. Germline lookup yields CDR1 KGHSH and CDR2 LQKENI. CDR3 coding DNA: TGTGCCAGCTCACCAGCGGACGGAAACATTCAGTACTTC. Amino acids: CASSPADGNIQYF. Full variable domain (remainder filled in from reference TRBV18 and TRBJ2-4): NAGVMQNPRHLVRRRGQEARLRCSPMKGHSHVYWYRQLPEEGLKFMVYLQKENIIDESGMPKERFSAEFPKEGPSILRIQQVVRGDSAAYFCASSPADGNIQYFGAGTRLSVL.

This clonotype was seen only a few times. Since a much larger clone is just one base distant, this may be a read error. The DNA for the CDR3 is TGCGCCAGCAGTCAAGGGGGAAGGGGAGGCTACAACTTC. Protein: CASSQGGRGGYNF. This chain joins TRBV23-1 and TRBJ1-2, with a tentative D call TRBD1 (5 bases). TRBV23-1 is an ORF, with its function uncertain. The CDR3 runs 13 residues.

This clonotype was counted between two and nine times. V usage is TRBV12-3 or TRBV12-4 and J usage is TRBJ1-1; a weak D match, TRBD1 (5 bases). Trimming left V 5 bases short and J 0 bases short, with 19 bases between. The CDR3 covers 17 residues. Here the CDR3 reads CASSRRGRVGMNTEAFF. In DNA form, the CDR3 reads TGTGCCAGCAGTCGTAGGGGACGGGTAGGCATGAACACTGAAGCTTTCTTT.

The V and J genes are TRBV7-8 and TRBJ2-7; 8 bases are a match to TRBD2. Germline trimming cut 4 bases from V and 3 bases from J; bases unmatched to any gene: 8. This CDR3 is 15 amino acids long. In germline, CDR1 is SGHVS, CDR2 FQNEAQ. Here the CDR3 DNA reads TGTGCCAGCAGCTACCTTAGCGGGGCAGTCTACGAGCAGTACTTC. Its translation: CASSYLSGAVYEQYF.

As concerns this clonotype: A much larger clone is a single base away; this may be a read error. The rearrangement links TRBV20-1 to TRBJ2-7; 7 nucleotides align to TRBD2. The CDR3 spans 14 residues. In germline, CDR1 is DFQATT, CDR2 SNEGSKA (reference sequence). The CDR3 region has the DNA TGCAGTTCCTCCACTCAGCGGGAAGCAGGCGAGAAGTACTTC. Translated: CSSSTQREAGEKYF.

This clonotype appeared many times. This rearrangement joins TRBV12-3 or TRBV12-4 to TRBJ2-6; tentatively, D is TRBD2 (6 bases). The V gene lost 2 bases and the J gene lost 0 bases, with 8 bases spanning the gap. This CDR3 has 16 residues. The CDR3 region is CASSLYGGSGANVLTF. The CDR3 DNA is TGTGCCAGCAGTTTATACGGGGGCTCTGGGGCCAACGTCCTGACTTTC.